The 7 T cell receptor beta chains in this list originate from one sample, sequenced in a study of blood T cell repertoires in COVID-19. Produced via immunoSEQ multiplex PCR; TCRdb's table is partial and in-frame only. The repertoire includes 450,000 or so clones, 90% of them detected once, and about 0.6% sits in the top ten. The specimen sequenced was PBMCs or T cells enriched from blood (not recorded which). These receptors were collected from a man younger than 35 who had recovered from COVID-19.

This clone was seen just once. The chain employs TRBV4-1 and TRBJ1-4, with 7 nucleotides matching TRBD1. Germline V CDR1 and CDR2: MGHRA, YSYEKL. The CDR3 loop spans 15 amino acids. V dropped 4 bases and J dropped 6; count of bases not matched to a gene: 8. The CDR3 sequence is CASSPLRGGDEKLFF. CDR3 sequence (DNA): TGCGCCAGCAGCCCCCTTCGAGGGGGCGATGAAAAACTGTTTTTT.

This clone was recorded only once. The V gene is TRBV10-2, the J gene TRBJ1-4; D remains ambiguous. CDR3 length: 16 amino acids. V gave up 2 bases and J gave up 2 bases, with 12 bases separating them. Germline CDR1 and CDR2: WSHSY and SAAADI. The DNA for the CDR3 is TGCGCCAGCAGTGAGGGGGAGAGGGCTACTAATGAAAAACTGTTTTTT. Translation: CASSEGERATNEKLFF.

V gene TRBV5-1 combines with J gene TRBJ2-7, with 8 bases matching TRBD1. Germline V gene lookup returns CDR1 SGHRS and CDR2 YFSETQ. The CDR3 is made up of 14 amino acids. The V segment lost 6 bases and the J segment 4 bases; nucleotides outside the gene matches: 9. The CDR3: CASTLAGGWYEQYF. The CDR3 DNA sequence: TGCGCCAGCACTTTGGCAGGGGGCTGGTACGAGCAGTACTTC.

This chain uses TRBV27 with TRBJ2-2; D gene ambiguous. The V end lost 5 bases, the J end lost 3 bases, and 4 bases lay between the germline ends. CDR1 and CDR2 (germline): MNHEY, SMNVEV (reference sequence). This CDR3 has 12 amino acids. CDR3 nucleotides: TGTGCCAGCAGTCTTTACACCGGGGAGCTGTTTTTT. Translating it yields CASSLYTGELFF.

The chain recombines TRBV5-1 with TRBJ1-4; 7 bases are shared with TRBD1. The germline CDR1 and CDR2 sequences are SGHRS and YFSETQ. The V segment lost 4 bases and the J segment 4 bases; nucleotides outside the gene matches: 16. The CDR3 spans 18 residues. DNA of the CDR3: TGCGCCAGCAGCCCTGGGATTAGTTCCGGGACAGTTAATGAAAAACTGTTTTTT. Translating it yields CASSPGISSGTVNEKLFF. Based on the CDR3 plus reference TRBV5-1 and TRBJ1-4, the full variable domain is KAGVTQTPRYLIKTRGQQVTLSCSPISGHRSVSWYQQTPGQGLQFLFEYFSETQRNKGNFPGRFSGRQFSNSRSEMNVSTLELGDSALYLCASSPGISSGTVNEKLFFGSGTQLSVL.

The CDR3 reads CAGPDSLWETQYF. The CDR3 DNA is TGTGCCGGGCCGGACTCCCTTTGGGAGACCCAGTACTTC. The J gene is TRBJ2-5, the V gene TRBV19; TRBD2 might be the D (5 bases). Trimming shortened V by 11 bases and J by 5 bases, and 18 bases separated the two germline ends. CDR3 length: 13 residues. The germline CDR1 and CDR2 sequences are LNHDA and SQIVND (reference sequence).

The V gene is TRBV19, the J gene TRBJ1-3; D uncertain. The ends were cut back, 6 bases at V and 0 bases at J, with 3 bases in the middle. The CDR3 spans 12 residues. The germline CDR1 and CDR2 sequences are LNHDA and SQIVND (reference sequence). The CDR3 nucleotides are TGTGCCAGTAGGGCCTCTGGAAACACCATATATTTT. Translated, it gives CASRASGNTIYF.